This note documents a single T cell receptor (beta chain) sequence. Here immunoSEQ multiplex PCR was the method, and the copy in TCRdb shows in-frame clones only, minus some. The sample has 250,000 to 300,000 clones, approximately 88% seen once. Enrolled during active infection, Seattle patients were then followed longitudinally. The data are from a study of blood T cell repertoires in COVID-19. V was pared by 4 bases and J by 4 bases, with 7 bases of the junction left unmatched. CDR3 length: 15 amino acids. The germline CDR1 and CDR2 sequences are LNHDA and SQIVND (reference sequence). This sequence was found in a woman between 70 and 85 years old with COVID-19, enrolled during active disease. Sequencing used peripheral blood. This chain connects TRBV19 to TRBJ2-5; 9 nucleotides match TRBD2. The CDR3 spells CASSSSSGIVETQYF. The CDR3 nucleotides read TGTGCCAGTAGTAGCTCTAGCGGGATTGTAGAGACCCAGTACTTC.